What follows are 4 T cell receptor beta chains derived from one specimen sequenced in a study of blood T cell repertoires in COVID-19. Clones were sequenced by immunoSEQ multiplex PCR, and TCRdb holds only the in-frame ones, with some missing. The sample yields roughly 250,000 clones, around 87% seen once. Sequenced material: PBMCs or T cells enriched from blood (not recorded which). The receptors derive from a woman between 45 and 60 years old who had recovered from COVID-19.

A single count supports this clone. V is TRBV19 and J is TRBJ2-6; tentative D call: TRBD1 (6 bases). The germline CDR1 and CDR2 sequences are LNHDA and SQIVND (reference sequence). The CDR3 contains 15 residues. Trimming pared 6 bases from V and 2 bases from J, leaving 11 bases between. The CDR3 DNA is TGTGCCAGTAGGCAAAGGGGGACTGGGGCCAACGTCCTGACTTTC. It codes for CASRQRGTGANVLTF.

The genes are TRBV11-2 and TRBJ2-7; 8 bases fit TRBD2. Per germline, CDR1 SGHAT and CDR2 FQNNGV. V lost 1 base, J lost 4 bases, and 3 bases stayed unmatched. CDR3 length: 14 amino acids. The CDR3: CASSLVGLGYEQYF. The CDR3 DNA follows: TGTGCCAGCAGCTTAGTGGGACTAGGATACGAGCAGTACTTC.

CDR3 sequence: CASSLIGSGDTQYF. The CDR3 DNA sequence: TGTGCCAGCAGCTTAATCGGGAGTGGGGATACGCAGTATTTT. The chain joins TRBV7-3 to TRBJ2-3, with D maybe TRBD2 (6 bases). Trimming took 1 base from V and 6 from J, leaving 11 bases between them. The CDR3 is made up of 14 amino acids. The germline gives CDR1 SGHTA, CDR2 FQGTGA.

The chain is built from TRBV30 and TRBJ1-2; D not certain. This CDR3 has 12 amino acids. The ends were cut back, 8 bases at V and 8 bases at J, with 18 bases in the middle. CDR1 is GTSNPN, CDR2 SVGIG, per germline (reference sequence). The CDR3 loop is CARDTRNLGYTF. The CDR3 DNA follows: TGTGCCCGAGACACCCGTAATCTCGGCTACACCTTC.